One sample yielded the 21 T cell receptor beta chains listed below, sequenced in a study of CD8+ T cells in alopecia areata. Extraction and reverse transcription of RNA yielded cDNA as the sequencing template. Libraries were prepared by immunoSEQ multiplex PCR; TCRdb keeps only in-frame clonotypes and omits some of them. The sample consists of roughly 170,000 clones, about 60% of them appearing once. Treatment in this sample: oral pan-JAK inhibitor, 5-10 mg twice daily. The sample consisted of CD8+ T cells sorted from blood, taken at week 24, from a patient treated with tofacitinib. Every receptor here comes from a human donor with alopecia areata.

This clone was seen a handful of times. The J gene is TRBJ2-1, the V gene TRBV4-1; D is possibly TRBD2 (5 bases). The CDR3 has 15 residues. V lost 5 bases to trimming and J lost 7 bases, with 18 bases between them. Germline V CDR1 and CDR2: MGHRA, YSYEKL. CDR3 loop: CASSSGGGSGNEQFF. The CDR3, as DNA: TGCGCCAGCAGCTCCGGAGGCGGGTCGGGAAATGAGCAGTTCTTC.

The chain links TRBV6-5 to TRBJ2-7; TRBD1 aligns across 9 bases. Germline V gene data show CDR1 as MNHEY and CDR2 as SVGAGI. Trimming took 4 bases from V and 5 from J; bases not matched to a gene: 6. The CDR3 has 14 residues. DNA for the CDR3: TGTGCCAGCAGTTTACGGGACAGGGCGAACGAGCAGTACTTC. Translation: CASSLRDRANEQYF.

The chain combines TRBV11-3 with TRBJ2-2; possibly TRBD1 or TRBD2 for D (5 bases each). CDR1 is SGHNT, CDR2 YENEEA, per germline. The CDR3 contains 14 residues. V was trimmed by 7 bases and J by 6 bases, leaving 15 bases between them. In DNA, the CDR3 is TGTGCCAGCAACATTGGGGGAACGGCCGGGGAGCTGTTTTTT. Translating gives CASNIGGTAGELFF.

V is TRBV2 and J is TRBJ2-5; no clear D gene. CDR3 size: 11 residues. The germline V gene encodes CDR1 SNHLY and CDR2 FYNNEI. With 9 bases removed from V and 7 bases from J, the gap between germline ends came to 12 bases. The CDR3 reads CARLSKGTQYF. CDR3 sequence (DNA): TGTGCCAGACTCTCCAAGGGGACCCAGTACTTC.

This clone appeared a few times. J is TRBJ1-2 and V is TRBV14; TRBD1 agrees at 8 bases. Looked up from germline, CDR1 is SGHDN and CDR2 is FVKESK. Unmatched junction bases numbered 14, after V lost 4 bases and J lost 4 bases. The CDR3 covers 17 residues. The CDR3 is CASSPHHYWTGLYGYTF. CDR3 bases: TGTGCCAGCAGCCCACATCACTACTGGACAGGGCTCTATGGCTACACCTTC.

Remarks on this clone: This specimen includes other DNA sequences encoding the same CDR3. CDR3 DNA sequence: TGCAGCGTTGAAACTAACTATGGCTACACCTTC. Translation: CSVETNYGYTF. The chain recombines TRBV29-1 with TRBJ1-2; D unclear. Germline V gene sequence: CDR1 SQVTM, CDR2 ANQGSEA. Trimming removed 2 bases from V and 0 bases from J, with 1 base in between. This CDR3 spans 11 amino acids. Based on the CDR3 plus reference TRBV29-1 and TRBJ1-2, the full variable domain is SAVISQKPSRDICQRGTSLTIQCQVDSQVTMMFWYRQQPGQSLTLIATANQGSEATYESGFVIDKFPISRPNLTFSTLTVSNMSPEDSSIYLCSVETNYGYTFGSGTRLTVV.

This clone was seen only a few times. The V gene is TRBV6-5, the J gene TRBJ2-7, with D perhaps matching TRBD2 (5 bases). In germline, CDR1 is MNHEY, CDR2 SVGAGI. The V end lost 4 bases, the J end lost 6 bases, and 10 bases lay between the germline ends. This CDR3 has 12 residues. The CDR3, as DNA: TGTGCCAGCAGTTCCGCGGGTTCCGAGCAGTACTTC. It translates to CASSSAGSEQYF.

This CDR3 reads CASSIAPVQPQHF. CDR3 nucleotide sequence: TGTGCCAGTAGTATAGCCCCTGTTCAGCCCCAGCATTTT. The chain uses TRBV19 and TRBJ1-5; D unclear. Trimming took off 1 base at V and 6 bases at J, with 7 bases between the two ends. In germline, CDR1 is LNHDA, CDR2 SQIVND (reference sequence). The CDR3 is 13 amino acids.

This clone was seen more than once but under ten times. The V and J genes are TRBV2 and TRBJ2-3, with no clear D. The CDR3 is 13 residues long. V lost 0 bases and J 4 bases, leaving 5 bases between the germline ends. Germline V gene lookup returns CDR1 SNHLY and CDR2 FYNNEI. The DNA of the CDR3 is TGTGCCAGCAGTGAAGCTTCTGCAGATACGCAGTATTTT. It yields the protein CASSEASADTQYF.

The chain links TRBV7-9 to TRBJ1-1; D gene uncertain. Germline V CDR1 and CDR2: SEHNR, FQNEAQ (reference sequence). CDR3 length equals 14 residues. V was trimmed by 8 bases and J by 3 bases, leaving 16 bases between them. For the CDR3, the DNA is TGTGCCAGCGAAATAGGAGGTATGGACACTGAAGCTTTCTTT. Translating it yields CASEIGGMDTEAFF.

This chain uses TRBV13 with TRBJ2-7, with 7 nucleotides matching TRBD1. Trimming at V came to 5 bases and at J to 5 bases, leaving 15 bases not matched to a gene. This CDR3 contains 16 residues. Germline V gives CDR1 PRHDT, CDR2 FYEKMQ (reference sequence). The CDR3 nucleotides read TGTGCCAGCAGCACAAGAACAGGGGAACGCACTAACGAGCAGTACTTC. The encoded protein is CASSTRTGERTNEQYF.

The gene calls are TRBV4-1 and TRBJ2-3, with D possibly TRBD2 on 6 matching bases. The V and J ends lost 3 bases and 5 bases respectively, with 12 bases between them. The germline CDR1 and CDR2 sequences are MGHRA and YSYEKL. CDR3 length equals 14 residues. CDR3 DNA: TGCGCCAGCAGCCAGTCGTCGGGGGTAGATACGCAGTATTTT. It specifies CASSQSSGVDTQYF.

As concerns this clone: Other DNA sequences in this specimen translate into the identical CDR3. V and J are TRBV9 and TRBJ1-2, with 7 bases matching TRBD1. After removal of 3 bases from V and 6 bases from J, the junction contained 2 bases not matched to a gene. CDR3 length: 12 amino acids. The germline V gene has CDR1 SGDLS and CDR2 YYNGEE. The CDR3 reads CASSAQGNGYTF. DNA for the CDR3: TGTGCCAGCAGCGCACAGGGGAATGGCTACACCTTC.

This clone was seen a few times. CDR3 sequence: CATSTGPSTDTQYF. The CDR3 DNA is TGTGCCACCAGCACCGGGCCTAGCACAGATACGCAGTATTTT. The chain employs TRBV15 and TRBJ2-3; D is unclear. V lost 4 bases and J lost 0, with 8 bases in between. CDR3 length equals 14 residues. Germline CDR1 and CDR2: LNHNV and YYDKDF (reference sequence). Combining the CDR3 with reference TRBV15 and TRBJ2-3 gives the whole variable domain DAMVIQNPRYQVTQFGKPVTLSCSQTLNHNVMYWYQQKSSQAPKLLFHYYDKDFNNEADTPDNFQSRRPNTSFCFLDIRSPGLGDTAMYLCATSTGPSTDTQYFGPGTRLTVL.

This chain connects TRBV29-1 to TRBJ1-2, with 9 bases aligning to TRBD1. The CDR3 loop spans 13 amino acids. V dropped 5 bases and J dropped 3; count of bases not matched to a gene: 4. Germline V gene data show CDR1 as SQVTM and CDR2 as ANQGSEA. The CDR3 protein is CSVPGQGDYGYTF. The CDR3 DNA follows: TGCAGCGTTCCGGGACAGGGTGACTATGGCTACACCTTC. Together with reference TRBV29-1 and TRBJ1-2, the CDR3 gives the full variable domain: SAVISQKPSRDICQRGTSLTIQCQVDSQVTMMFWYRQQPGQSLTLIATANQGSEATYESGFVIDKFPISRPNLTFSTLTVSNMSPEDSSIYLCSVPGQGDYGYTFGSGTRLTVV.

The chain links TRBV7-6 to TRBJ2-3; D is unresolved. The CDR3 consists of 15 residues. The germline V and J ends were trimmed by 5 bases and 6 bases, with 18 bases remaining between them. In germline, CDR1 is SGHVS, CDR2 FNYEAQ. The DNA for the CDR3 is TGTGCCAGCAGCCAGACGGACGGATTTAAGGATACGCAGTATTTT. It encodes CASSQTDGFKDTQYF.

This rearrangement joins TRBV9 to TRBJ2-7, with D possibly matching TRBD2 (6 bases). This CDR3 contains 16 residues. With 0 bases removed from V and 2 bases from J, the gap between germline ends came to 15 bases. In germline, CDR1 is SGDLS, CDR2 YYNGEE. CDR3 region: CASSVGGQGGTYEQYF. DNA for the CDR3: TGTGCCAGCAGCGTAGGGGGTCAGGGAGGCACCTACGAGCAGTACTTC.

This chain connects TRBV30 to TRBJ2-7, with 7 nucleotides matching TRBD2. The CDR3 consists of 15 residues. Germline CDR1 is GTSNPN and CDR2 is SVGIG (reference sequence). V lost 3 bases and J lost 4; bases outside the gene matches: 12. The CDR3 is CAWRDGTTGGYEQYF. The CDR3 DNA is TGTGCCTGGAGAGACGGGACTACCGGAGGGTACGAGCAGTACTTC.

The chain couples TRBV7-6 to TRBJ2-6, with D perhaps being TRBD1 or TRBD2 (6 bases each). The CDR3 is 16 amino acids. Per germline, CDR1 SGHVS and CDR2 FNYEAQ. V was cut by 4 bases and J by 3 bases, with 13 bases left in between. CDR3 amino acids: CASSSQEGVGANVLTF. CDR3 sequence (DNA): TGTGCCAGCAGCTCCCAGGAGGGGGTTGGGGCCAACGTCCTGACTTTC.

The chain combines TRBV15 with TRBJ1-5, with D unresolved. The CDR3 runs to 13 residues. CDR1 and CDR2 (germline): LNHNV, YYDKDF (reference sequence). V dropped 3 bases and J dropped 2 bases, with 5 bases sitting between them. CDR3 region: CATSRGGNQPQHF. CDR3 sequence (DNA): TGTGCCACCAGCAGGGGAGGCAATCAGCCCCAGCATTTT.

This clone was observed a handful of times. This chain uses TRBV30 with TRBJ1-1; tentative D call: TRBD1 (6 bases). The CDR3 totals 14 residues. The germline V and J ends were trimmed by 0 bases and 1 base, with 9 bases remaining between them. Germline CDR1 and CDR2: GTSNPN and SVGIG (reference sequence). Written as DNA, the CDR3 is TGTGCCTGGAGTGTACACAGGGCGAACACTGAAGCTTTCTTT. Translation: CAWSVHRANTEAFF. Complete variable domain (other parts from reference TRBV30 and TRBJ1-1): SQTIHQWPATLVQPVGSPLSLECTVEGTSNPNLYWYRQAAGRGLQLLFYSVGIGQISSEVPQNLSASRPQDRQFILSSKKLLLSDSGFYLCAWSVHRANTEAFFGQGTRLTVV.